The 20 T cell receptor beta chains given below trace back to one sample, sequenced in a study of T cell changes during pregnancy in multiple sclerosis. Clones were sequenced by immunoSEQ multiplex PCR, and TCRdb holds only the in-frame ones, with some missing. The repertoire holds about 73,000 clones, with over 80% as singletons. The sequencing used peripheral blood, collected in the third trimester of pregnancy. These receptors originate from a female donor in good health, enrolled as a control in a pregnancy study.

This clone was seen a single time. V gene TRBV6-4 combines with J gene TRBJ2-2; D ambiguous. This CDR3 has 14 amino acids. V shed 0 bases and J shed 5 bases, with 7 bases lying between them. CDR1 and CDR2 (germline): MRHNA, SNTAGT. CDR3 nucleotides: TGTGCCAGCAGTGACTCCCCCGAGACCGGGGAGCTGTTTTTT. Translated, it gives CASSDSPETGELFF.

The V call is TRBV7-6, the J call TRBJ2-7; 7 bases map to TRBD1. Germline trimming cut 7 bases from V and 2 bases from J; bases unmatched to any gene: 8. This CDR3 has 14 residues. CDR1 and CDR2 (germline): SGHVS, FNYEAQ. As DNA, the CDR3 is TGTGCCAGCACCCAGGGGCAGGGGGCCTACGAGCAGTACTTC. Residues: CASTQGQGAYEQYF.

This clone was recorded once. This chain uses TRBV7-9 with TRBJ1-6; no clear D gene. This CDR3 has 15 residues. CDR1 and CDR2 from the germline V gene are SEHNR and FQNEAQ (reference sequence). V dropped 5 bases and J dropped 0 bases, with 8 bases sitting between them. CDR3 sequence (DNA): TGTGCCAGCAGCCGGGGTAGCTCCTATAATTCACCCCTCCACTTT. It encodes CASSRGSSYNSPLHF.

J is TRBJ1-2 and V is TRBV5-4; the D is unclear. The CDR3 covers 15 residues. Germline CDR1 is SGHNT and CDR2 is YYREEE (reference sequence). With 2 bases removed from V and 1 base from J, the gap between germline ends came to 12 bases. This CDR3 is CASSFWHSYNYGYTF. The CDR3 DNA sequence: TGTGCCAGCAGCTTTTGGCACAGCTATAACTATGGCTACACCTTC.

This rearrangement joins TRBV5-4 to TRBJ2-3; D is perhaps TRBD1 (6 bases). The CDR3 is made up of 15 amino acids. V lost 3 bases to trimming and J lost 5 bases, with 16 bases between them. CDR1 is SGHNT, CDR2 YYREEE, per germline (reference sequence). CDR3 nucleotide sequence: TGTGCCAGCAGCTCATCAGGGGAAGGAGGAGATACGCAGTATTTT. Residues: CASSSSGEGGDTQYF.

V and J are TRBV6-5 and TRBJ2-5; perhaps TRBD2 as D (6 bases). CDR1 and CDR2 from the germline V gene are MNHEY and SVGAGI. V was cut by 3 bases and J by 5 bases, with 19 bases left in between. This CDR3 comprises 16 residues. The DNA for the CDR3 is TGTGCCAGCAGTTATTGGGCGCGGGGTTTGGAGGAGACCCAGTACTTC. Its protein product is CASSYWARGLEETQYF.

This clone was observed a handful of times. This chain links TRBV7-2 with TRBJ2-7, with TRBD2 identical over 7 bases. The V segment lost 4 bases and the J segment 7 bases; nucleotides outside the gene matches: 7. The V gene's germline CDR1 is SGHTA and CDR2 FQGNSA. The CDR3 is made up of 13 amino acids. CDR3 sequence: CASSSVGGTEQYF. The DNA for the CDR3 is TGTGCCAGCAGCTCGGTGGGGGGGACGGAGCAGTACTTC.

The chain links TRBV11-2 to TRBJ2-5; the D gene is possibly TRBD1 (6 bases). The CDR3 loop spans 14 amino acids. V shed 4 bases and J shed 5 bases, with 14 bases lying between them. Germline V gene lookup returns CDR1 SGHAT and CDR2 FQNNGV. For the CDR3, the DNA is TGTGCCAGCAGCTCCAGACAGGAGCGGGAGACCCAGTACTTC. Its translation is CASSSRQERETQYF.

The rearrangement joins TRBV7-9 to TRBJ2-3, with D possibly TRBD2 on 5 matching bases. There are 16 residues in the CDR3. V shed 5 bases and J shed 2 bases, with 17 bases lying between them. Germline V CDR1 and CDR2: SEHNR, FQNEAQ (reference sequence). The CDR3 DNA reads TGTGCCAGCAGCCCCGGAGGACCCCAAAACACAGATACGCAGTATTTT. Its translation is CASSPGGPQNTDTQYF.

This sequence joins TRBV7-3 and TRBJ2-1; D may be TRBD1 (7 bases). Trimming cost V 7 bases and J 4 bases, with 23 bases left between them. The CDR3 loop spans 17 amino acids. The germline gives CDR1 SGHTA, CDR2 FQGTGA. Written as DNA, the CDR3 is TGTGCCAGCACCCCCGGGGTCCGGACAGGACTATACAATGAGCAGTTCTTC. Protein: CASTPGVRTGLYNEQFF.

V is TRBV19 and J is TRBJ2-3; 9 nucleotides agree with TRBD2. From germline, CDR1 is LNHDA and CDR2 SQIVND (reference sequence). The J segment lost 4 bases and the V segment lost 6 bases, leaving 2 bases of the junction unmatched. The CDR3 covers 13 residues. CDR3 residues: CASRAGGPDTQYF. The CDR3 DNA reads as TGTGCCAGTAGGGCGGGGGGGCCAGATACGCAGTATTTT.

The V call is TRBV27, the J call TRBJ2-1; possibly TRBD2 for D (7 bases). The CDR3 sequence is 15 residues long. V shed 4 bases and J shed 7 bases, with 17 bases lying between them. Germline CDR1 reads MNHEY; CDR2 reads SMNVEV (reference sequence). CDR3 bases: TGTGCCAGCAGTTCACGCGGGGGCCGGGCAAATGAGCAGTTCTTC. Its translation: CASSSRGGRANEQFF.

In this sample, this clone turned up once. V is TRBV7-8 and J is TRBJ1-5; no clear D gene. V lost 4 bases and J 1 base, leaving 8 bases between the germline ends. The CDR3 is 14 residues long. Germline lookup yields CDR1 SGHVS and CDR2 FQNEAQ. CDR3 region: CASSYGGSNQPQHF. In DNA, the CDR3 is TGTGCCAGCAGCTATGGAGGGAGCAATCAGCCCCAGCATTTT.

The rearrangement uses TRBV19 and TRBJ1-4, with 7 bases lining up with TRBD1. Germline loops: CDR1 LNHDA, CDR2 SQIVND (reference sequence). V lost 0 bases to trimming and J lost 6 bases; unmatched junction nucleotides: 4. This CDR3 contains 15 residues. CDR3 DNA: TGTGCCAGTAGTATAGATGACAGGGTGGATGAAAAACTGTTTTTT. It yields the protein CASSIDDRVDEKLFF.

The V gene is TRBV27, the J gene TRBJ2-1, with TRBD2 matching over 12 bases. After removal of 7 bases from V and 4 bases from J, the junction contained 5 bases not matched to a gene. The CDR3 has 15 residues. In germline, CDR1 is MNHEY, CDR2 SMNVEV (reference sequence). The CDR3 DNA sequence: TGTGCCAGCAATCCGACTAGCGGGGGATACAATGAGCAGTTCTTC. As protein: CASNPTSGGYNEQFF.

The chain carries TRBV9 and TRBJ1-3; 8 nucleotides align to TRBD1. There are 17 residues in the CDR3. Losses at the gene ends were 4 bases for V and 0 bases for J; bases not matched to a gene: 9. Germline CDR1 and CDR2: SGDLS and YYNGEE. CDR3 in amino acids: CASSPSQGALSGNTIYF. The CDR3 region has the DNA TGTGCCAGCAGCCCCTCTCAGGGGGCACTCTCTGGAAACACCATATATTTT.

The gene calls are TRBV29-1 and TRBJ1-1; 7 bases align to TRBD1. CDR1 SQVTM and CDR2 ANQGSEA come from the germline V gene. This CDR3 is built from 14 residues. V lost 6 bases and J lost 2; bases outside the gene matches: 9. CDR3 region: CSVNRGPTNTEAFF. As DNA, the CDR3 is TGCAGCGTAAATAGGGGGCCCACCAACACTGAAGCTTTCTTT.

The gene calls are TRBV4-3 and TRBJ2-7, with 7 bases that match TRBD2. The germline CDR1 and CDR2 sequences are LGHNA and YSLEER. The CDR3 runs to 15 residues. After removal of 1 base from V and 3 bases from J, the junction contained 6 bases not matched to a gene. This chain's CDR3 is CASSQVGSGYYEQYF. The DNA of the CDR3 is TGCGCCAGCAGCCAAGTCGGTAGCGGGTACTACGAGCAGTACTTC.

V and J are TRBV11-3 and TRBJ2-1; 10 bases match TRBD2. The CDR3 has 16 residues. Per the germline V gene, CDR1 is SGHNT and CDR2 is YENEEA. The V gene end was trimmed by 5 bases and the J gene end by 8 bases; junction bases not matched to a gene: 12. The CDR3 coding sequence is TGTGCCAGCAGCCGGGACAAGCGGGGGGGCTGGGATGAGCAGTTCTTC. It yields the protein CASSRDKRGGWDEQFF.

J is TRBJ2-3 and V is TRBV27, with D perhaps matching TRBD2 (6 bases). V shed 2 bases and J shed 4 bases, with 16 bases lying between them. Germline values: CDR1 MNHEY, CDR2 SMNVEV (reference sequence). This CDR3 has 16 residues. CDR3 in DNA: TGTGCCAGCAGTTTAATGGGGAGGAGGTCCTCAGATACGCAGTATTTT. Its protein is CASSLMGRRSSDTQYF.